These T cell receptor beta chains were read from a single sample in a study of T cells in Graves' hyperthyroidism and ophthalmopathy. TCRdb fed the multiplex PCR reads into MiXCR, producing one record per CDR3 protein. The sample includes under 250,000 distinct CDR3 sequences, about a sixth of them seen just once. The sequencing sample was made of blood. Source of these receptors: a woman aged 50 to 60 with Graves' hyperthyroidism. The CDR3 runs from the conserved cysteine through the conserved F or W. The D gene is left open where the match is weak. Size values are once, few and many counts, or a class for expanded clones, and some rows have none.

j_call,v_call,clone_size,d_call,cdr3_nt,cdr3_aa
TRBJ2-1,TRBV12-3/TRBV12-4,many,TRBD2,TGTGCCAGCAGTTTTGGTGGTAGCGGGAGGAATGAGCAGTTCTTC,CASSFGGSGRNEQFF
TRBJ1-1,TRBV28,many,NA,TGTGCCAGCAGTTTTATAGGGAACACTGAAGCTTTCTTT,CASSFIGNTEAFF
TRBJ1-1,TRBV7-2,many,NA,TGTGCCAGCAGCTTATACAGGGACACTGAAGCTTTCTTT,CASSLYRDTEAFF
TRBJ2-3,TRBV18,many,NA,TGTGCCAGCTCACAGCAACATACAGGGGATACGCAGTATTTT,CASSQQHTGDTQYF
TRBJ1-5,TRBV2,many,TRBD1,TGTGCCAGCGCCCTCCTGATCCGGGACAGGGGGCAAAGCAATCAGCCCCAGCATTTT,CASALLIRDRGQSNQPQHF
TRBJ1-4,TRBV7-9,NA,TRBD1,TGTGCCAGCAGCTCGGGACAGATTAATGAAAAACTGTTTTTT,CASSSGQINEKLFF
TRBJ2-3,TRBV18,many,TRBD2,TGTGCCAGCTCACCACCTAGCGGGAGCCGAGATACGCAGTATTTT,CASSPPSGSRDTQYF
TRBJ2-7,TRBV6-2/TRBV6-3,many,TRBD1,TGTGCCAGCAGACGGACAGGCCGGGGTGGCGAGCAGTACTTC,CASRRTGRGGEQYF
TRBJ1-2,TRBV28,NA,NA,TGTGCCAGCAATTCGAACACCCACTATGGCTACACCTTC,CASNSNTHYGYTF
TRBJ1-2,TRBV30,many,NA,TGTGCCTGGAGTGCACACAATCTTAACTATGGCTACACCTTC,CAWSAHNLNYGYTF
TRBJ2-7,TRBV6-1,many,NA,TGTGCCAGCAGTGAAAGGGGCTACGAGCAGTACTTC,CASSERGYEQYF
TRBJ2-5,TRBV28,many,TRBD1,TGTGCCAGCAGCCTAGACAGGGGATGGCGAGAGACCCAGTACTTC,CASSLDRGWRETQYF
TRBJ2-3,TRBV20-1,many,NA,TGCAGTGCAAACAGTGCGGAGGGACTCCCAGATACGCAGTATTTT,CSANSAEGLPDTQYF
TRBJ2-3,TRBV7-2,many,TRBD2,TGTGCCAGCAGCCTGGGACCGGGGGGGGATACGCAGTATTTT,CASSLGPGGDTQYF
TRBJ1-1,TRBV16,NA,NA,TGTGCCAGCAGCCAATCGAAGACAGAGAACACTGAAGCTTTCTTT,CASSQSKTENTEAFF
TRBJ2-7,TRBV3-1,NA,NA,TGTGCCAGCAGCCAAGTCGGAACGGGGGCCTCCTACGAGCAGTACTTC,CASSQVGTGASYEQYF
TRBJ2-1,TRBV5-1,few,TRBD1,TGCGCCAGCAGCCCGATAACCGGGACAGGGTACAATGAGCAGTTCTTC,CASSPITGTGYNEQFF
TRBJ2-3,TRBV7-2,NA,NA,TGTGCCAGCAGCCAGCCGGACGGAACAGATACGCAGTATTTT,CASSQPDGTDTQYF
TRBJ1-2,TRBV6-2/TRBV6-3,many,NA,TGTGCCAGCAGTGACAGTTATGGCTACACCTTC,CASSDSYGYTF
TRBJ2-2,TRBV6-1,many,TRBD1,TGTGCCAGCAGTTTGGGACAGGGGAACACCGGGGAGCTGTTTTTT,CASSLGQGNTGELFF
TRBJ2-1,TRBV5-4,NA,TRBD2,TGTGCCAGCAGCCCGCTCCAGACTAGCGGGAGTGGGAATGAGCAGTTCTTC,CASSPLQTSGSGNEQFF
TRBJ2-5,TRBV20-1,NA,TRBD2,TGCAGTGCCCAGAGACTAGCGGGAGGGTACCTTCAAGAGACCCAGTACTTC,CSAQRLAGGYLQETQYF
TRBJ2-1,TRBV7-8,many,TRBD1,TGTGCCAGCAGCTTAGATAGGGGGCGCATGAATGAGCAGTTCTTC,CASSLDRGRMNEQFF
TRBJ2-5,TRBV29-1,NA,NA,TGCAGCGTACTAGGGGGGAGGGCCTTCACGGAGACCCAGTACTTC,CSVLGGRAFTETQYF
TRBJ2-1,TRBV11-2,NA,NA,TGTGCCAGCAGCTTCCGGGACACTTCTGCCAATGAGCAGTTCTTC,CASSFRDTSANEQFF
TRBJ1-2,TRBV24-1,many,NA,TGTGCCACCGGGACATCGACTAACTATGGCTACACCTTC,CATGTSTNYGYTF
TRBJ2-1,TRBV5-1,many,NA,TGCGCCAGCAGCTTGGAAGGGCTCGGCAATGAGCAGTTCTTC,CASSLEGLGNEQFF
TRBJ1-2,TRBV2,NA,NA,TGTGGGGGAACAGGGCTTGCTAACTATGGCTACACCTTC,CGGTGLANYGYTF
TRBJ2-5,TRBV30,many,NA,TGTGCCTGGAGTAGGTGGACCGGGGAGACCCAGTACTTC,CAWSRWTGETQYF
TRBJ2-1,TRBV29-1,many,NA,TGCAGCGTTGAAGTTGGGACTCGTGAGCAGTTCTTC,CSVEVGTREQFF
TRBJ2-1,TRBV28,once,NA,TGTGCCAGCAGTTCCCGGGTTGTGGGTCCAAGCTCCTACAATGAGCAGTTCTTC,CASSSRVVGPSSYNEQFF
TRBJ1-1,TRBV10-1,few,TRBD1,TGCGCCAGCAGTGCATCAGGGGGAGGAACTGAAGCTTTCTTT,CASSASGGGTEAFF
TRBJ2-7,TRBV9,NA,NA,TGTGCCAGTGACAAGATTCTCTACGAGCAGTACTTC,CASDKILYEQYF
TRBJ1-2,TRBV7-9,many,NA,TGTGCCAGCAGCTTACTTGGGGTCGATGGCTACACCTTC,CASSLLGVDGYTF
TRBJ2-5,TRBV29-1,few,TRBD2,TGCAGCGTTTACCCCTCTCGGGGGGACCAAGAGACCCAGTACTTC,CSVYPSRGDQETQYF
TRBJ2-7,TRBV7-9,many,TRBD2,TGTGCCAGCAGCTTCACCAAATCATCGGAGGGAGGGAGCTCCTACGAGCAGTACTTC,CASSFTKSSEGGSSYEQYF
TRBJ1-1,TRBV12-5,many,NA,TGTGCTAGTGGTTTGGTGGTATCGAGGATGGCTGAAGCTTTCTTT,CASGLVVSRMAEAFF
TRBJ1-6,TRBV2,NA,NA,TGTGCCAGCAGCGCGGGACGGACTAATTCACCCCTCCACTTT,CASSAGRTNSPLHF
TRBJ2-7,TRBV28,many,NA,TGTGCCAGCAGTTTGGTCGGGAGCTCCTACGAGCAGTACTTC,CASSLVGSSYEQYF
TRBJ2-3,TRBV6-1,many,NA,TGTGCCAGCACCCCATTAGATACGCAGTATTTT,CASTPLDTQYF
TRBJ2-7,TRBV11-2,many,NA,TGTGCCAGCAGCTTAGTCCCCTCTGAGAAGCAGTACTTC,CASSLVPSEKQYF
TRBJ1-6,TRBV27,many,NA,TGTGCCAGCAGTTTAGGGGCACAGAATTCACCCCTCCACTTT,CASSLGAQNSPLHF
TRBJ2-1,TRBV4-2,few,NA,TGTGCCAGCAGCCAAGAGGTGGGAGGACTCTACAATGAGCAGTTCTTC,CASSQEVGGLYNEQFF
TRBJ2-1,TRBV5-1,few,NA,TGCGCCAGGTCAAAACTCGATCCGTACGATGCCTACAATGAGCAGTTCTTC,CARSKLDPYDAYNEQFF
TRBJ2-3,TRBV20-1,NA,TRBD2,TGCAGTGCCCCGGGACTAGCGGGAGTGACAGATACGCAGTATTTT,CSAPGLAGVTDTQYF
TRBJ2-1,TRBV19,NA,TRBD1,TGTGCCAGTAGTCCGGGACAGGGGGTTGATGAGCAGTTCTTC,CASSPGQGVDEQFF
TRBJ2-7,TRBV7-9,many,TRBD1,TGTGCCAGCAGCCACGGGACAGGGGGCTATTACGAGCAGTACTTC,CASSHGTGGYYEQYF
TRBJ2-5,TRBV2,once,NA,TGTGCCAGCAGTACGAATTTATCGGAGGGACCTAACTTC,CASSTNLSEGPNF
TRBJ2-7,TRBV6-2/TRBV6-3,NA,NA,TGTGCCAGCCGACGGTCCGGGACACATACCTACGAGCAGTACTTC,CASRRSGTHTYEQYF
TRBJ1-1,TRBV18,many,TRBD1,TGTGCCAGCTCAACAGGGGGCAAACGAATGAACACTGAAGCTTTCTTT,CASSTGGKRMNTEAFF
TRBJ2-1,TRBV6-4,many,TRBD1,TGTGCCAGCAGTCCACGGATACGGACAGGGAACTACAATGAGCAGTTCTTC,CASSPRIRTGNYNEQFF
TRBJ1-5,TRBV19,few,TRBD1,TGTGCCAGTAGTGCCCGGGACAGGGCTCAGCCCCAGCATTTT,CASSARDRAQPQHF
TRBJ2-1,TRBV30,many,NA,TGTGCCTGGAGTGAACGAGGCTACAATGAGCAGTTCTTC,CAWSERGYNEQFF
TRBJ2-7,TRBV18,few,TRBD1,TGTGCCAGCTCACCAGGACAGGGGTATAGGGAGCAGTACTTC,CASSPGQGYREQYF